This TCR beta chain was retrieved from a study of T-cell memory formation after mild COVID-19. Whole-study context: Across donors, TCR clusters were largely donor specific.

Note on this clonotype: The antigen is undetermined.

5'RACE with constant-segment primers yielded barcoded, UMI-tagged TCR alpha and TCR beta cDNA libraries. TCRdb ran MiXCR on the 5' RACE reads and lists one entry per CDR3 protein. The sample consists of fewer than 500,000 distinct CDR3 sequences, approximately 23% of them appearing once. General study results and limits: Shrinking CD4+ clones resided mostly in CM and EM, and CD8+ ones in EMRA. The appearance of some responding clones in pre-infection memory suggested that cross-reactive memory joined.

The CDR3 is made up of 15 amino acids. The germline CDR1 and CDR2 sequences are LGHNA and YSLEER. Unmatched junction bases numbered 3, after V lost 6 bases and J lost 2 bases. Sequencing was performed on PBMCs or a T cell subset sorted from them (not recorded which). The receptor was derived from an adult woman who had mild COVID-19 (a few samples of this study predate the infection). Cell type and time point are not known. The chain recombines TRBV4-3 with TRBJ2-5; 13 positions agree with TRBD2. Written as DNA, the CDR3 is TGCGCCAGCAGTACGACTAGCGGGAGGCAAGAGACCCAGTACTTC. Its translation: CASSTTSGRQETQYF.